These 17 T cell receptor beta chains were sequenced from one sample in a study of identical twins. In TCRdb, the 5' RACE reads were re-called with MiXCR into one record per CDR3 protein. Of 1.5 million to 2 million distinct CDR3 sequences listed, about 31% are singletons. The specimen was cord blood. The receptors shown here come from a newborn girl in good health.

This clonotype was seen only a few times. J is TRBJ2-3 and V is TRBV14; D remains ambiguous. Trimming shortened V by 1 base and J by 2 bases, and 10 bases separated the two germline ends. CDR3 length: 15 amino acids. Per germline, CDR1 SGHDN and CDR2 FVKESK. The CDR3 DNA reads TGTGCCAGCAGCCAAGTTTCGACGATCACAGATACGCAGTATTTT. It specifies CASSQVSTITDTQYF.

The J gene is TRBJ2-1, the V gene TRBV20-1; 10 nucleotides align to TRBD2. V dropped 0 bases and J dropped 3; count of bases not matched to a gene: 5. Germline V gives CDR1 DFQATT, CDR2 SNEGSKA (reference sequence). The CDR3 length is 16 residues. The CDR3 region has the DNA TGCAGTGCTAGAGATGTCGGGACTAGCGACTACAATGAGCAGTTCTTC. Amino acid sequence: CSARDVGTSDYNEQFF.

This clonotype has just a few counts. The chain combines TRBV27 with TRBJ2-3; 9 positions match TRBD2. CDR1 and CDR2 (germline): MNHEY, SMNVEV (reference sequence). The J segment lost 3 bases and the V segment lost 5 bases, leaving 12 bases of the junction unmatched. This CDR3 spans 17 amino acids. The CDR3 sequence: CASSPYRASGVTDTQYF. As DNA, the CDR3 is TGTGCCAGCAGTCCATACCGGGCTAGCGGGGTTACAGATACGCAGTATTTT.

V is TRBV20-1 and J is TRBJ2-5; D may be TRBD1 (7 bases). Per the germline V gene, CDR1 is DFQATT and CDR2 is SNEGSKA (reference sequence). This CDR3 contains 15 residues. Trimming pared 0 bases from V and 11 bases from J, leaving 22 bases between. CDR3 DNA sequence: TGCAGTGCTAGAGACCAGGGGGGAGCCTACAATGAGCAGTACTTC. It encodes CSARDQGGAYNEQYF.

The CDR3 bases are TGTGCCATCAGTGAGTCGAAACAGGTGTCGAAGACCCAGTACTTC. Its protein product is CAISESKQVSKTQYF. The J gene is TRBJ2-5, the V gene TRBV10-3; possibly TRBD1 for D (5 bases). The germline V gene has CDR1 ENHRY and CDR2 SYGVKD. There are 15 residues in the CDR3. The V end lost 0 bases, the J end lost 6 bases, and 14 bases lay between the germline ends.

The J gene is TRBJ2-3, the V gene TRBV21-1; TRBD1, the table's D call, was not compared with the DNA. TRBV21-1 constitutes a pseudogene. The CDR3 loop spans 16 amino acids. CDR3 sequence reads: CASTQCPALAPDTQYF. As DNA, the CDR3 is TGTGCCAGCACTCAATGCCCGGCCCTAGCTCCAGATACGCAGTATTTT.

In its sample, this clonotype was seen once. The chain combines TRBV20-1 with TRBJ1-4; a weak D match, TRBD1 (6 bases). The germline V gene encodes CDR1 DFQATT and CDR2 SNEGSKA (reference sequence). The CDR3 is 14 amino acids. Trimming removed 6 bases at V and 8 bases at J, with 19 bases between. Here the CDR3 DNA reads TGCAGTGCCCCTATTGGGAGGGGGGGCGAAAAACTGTTTTTT. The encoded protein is CSAPIGRGGEKLFF.

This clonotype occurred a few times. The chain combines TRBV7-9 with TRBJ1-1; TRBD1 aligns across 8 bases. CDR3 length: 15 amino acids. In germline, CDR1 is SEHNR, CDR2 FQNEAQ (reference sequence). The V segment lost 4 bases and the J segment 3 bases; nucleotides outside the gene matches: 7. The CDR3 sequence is CASSSGQGLYTEAFF. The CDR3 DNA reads TGTGCCAGCAGCTCTGGACAGGGATTATACACTGAAGCTTTCTTT.

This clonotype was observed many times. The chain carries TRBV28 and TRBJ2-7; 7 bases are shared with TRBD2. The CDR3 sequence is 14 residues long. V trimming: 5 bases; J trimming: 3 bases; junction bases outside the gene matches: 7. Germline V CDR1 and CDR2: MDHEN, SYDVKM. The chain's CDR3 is CASSLSGPFYEQYF. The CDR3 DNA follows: TGTGCCAGCAGTCTTAGCGGGCCCTTCTACGAGCAGTACTTC.

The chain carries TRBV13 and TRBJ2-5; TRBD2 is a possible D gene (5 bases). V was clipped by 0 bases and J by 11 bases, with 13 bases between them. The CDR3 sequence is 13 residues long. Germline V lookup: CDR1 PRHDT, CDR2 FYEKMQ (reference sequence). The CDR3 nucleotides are TGTGCCAGCAGCTTAGGGTCTGTGGGAGAGCAGTACTTC. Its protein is CASSLGSVGEQYF.

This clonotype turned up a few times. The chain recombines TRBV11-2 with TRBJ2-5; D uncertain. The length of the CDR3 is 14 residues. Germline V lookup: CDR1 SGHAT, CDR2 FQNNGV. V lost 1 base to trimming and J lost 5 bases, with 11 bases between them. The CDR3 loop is CASSLVGPAETQYF. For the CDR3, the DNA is TGTGCCAGCAGCTTAGTCGGGCCAGCGGAGACCCAGTACTTC.

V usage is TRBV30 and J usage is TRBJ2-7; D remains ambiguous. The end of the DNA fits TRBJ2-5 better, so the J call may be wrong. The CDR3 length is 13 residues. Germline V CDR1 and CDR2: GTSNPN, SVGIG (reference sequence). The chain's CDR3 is CAWSVAMRETQYF. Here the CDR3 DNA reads TGTGCCTGGAGTGTTGCTATGAGGGAGACCCAGTACTTC.

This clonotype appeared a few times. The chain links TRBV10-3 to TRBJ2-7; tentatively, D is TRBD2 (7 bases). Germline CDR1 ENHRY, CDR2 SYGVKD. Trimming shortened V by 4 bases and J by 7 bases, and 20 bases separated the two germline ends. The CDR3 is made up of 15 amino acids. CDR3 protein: CAISGGGGLYNEQYF. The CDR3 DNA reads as TGTGCCATCAGTGGAGGCGGGGGCCTCTACAATGAGCAGTACTTC.

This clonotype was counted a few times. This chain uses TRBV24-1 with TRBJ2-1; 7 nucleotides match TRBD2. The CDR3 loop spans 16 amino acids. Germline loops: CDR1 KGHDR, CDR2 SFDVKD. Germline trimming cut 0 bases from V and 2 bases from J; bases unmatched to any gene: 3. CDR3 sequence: CATSDLGGSPYNEQFF. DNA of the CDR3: TGTGCCACCAGTGATTTGGGCGGGAGTCCCTACAATGAGCAGTTCTTC.

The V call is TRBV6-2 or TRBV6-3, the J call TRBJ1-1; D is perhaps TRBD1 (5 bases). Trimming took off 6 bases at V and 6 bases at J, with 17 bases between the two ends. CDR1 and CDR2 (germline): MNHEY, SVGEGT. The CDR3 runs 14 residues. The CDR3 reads CASSPDRVRAEAFF. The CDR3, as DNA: TGTGCCAGCAGCCCCGACAGAGTGAGGGCTGAAGCTTTCTTT.

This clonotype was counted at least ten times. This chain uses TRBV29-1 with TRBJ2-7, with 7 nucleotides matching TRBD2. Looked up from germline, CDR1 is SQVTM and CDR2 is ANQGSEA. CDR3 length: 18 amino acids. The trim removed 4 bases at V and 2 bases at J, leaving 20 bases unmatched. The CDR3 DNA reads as TGCAGCGTTGTTGGTTCTAGGGGACTACTAGTACCGCCCTACGAGCAGTACTTC. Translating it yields CSVVGSRGLLVPPYEQYF.

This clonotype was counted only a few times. The CDR3 here is CASSPGTSAPDTQYF. CDR3 nucleotides: TGCGCCAGCAGCCCCGGGACTAGCGCTCCAGATACGCAGTATTTT. The chain links TRBV5-1 to TRBJ2-3; 10 nucleotides line up with TRBD2. Germline V gene lookup returns CDR1 SGHRS and CDR2 YFSETQ. The CDR3 loop spans 15 amino acids. Trimming cost V 4 bases and J 4 bases; bases outside gene matches: 6.